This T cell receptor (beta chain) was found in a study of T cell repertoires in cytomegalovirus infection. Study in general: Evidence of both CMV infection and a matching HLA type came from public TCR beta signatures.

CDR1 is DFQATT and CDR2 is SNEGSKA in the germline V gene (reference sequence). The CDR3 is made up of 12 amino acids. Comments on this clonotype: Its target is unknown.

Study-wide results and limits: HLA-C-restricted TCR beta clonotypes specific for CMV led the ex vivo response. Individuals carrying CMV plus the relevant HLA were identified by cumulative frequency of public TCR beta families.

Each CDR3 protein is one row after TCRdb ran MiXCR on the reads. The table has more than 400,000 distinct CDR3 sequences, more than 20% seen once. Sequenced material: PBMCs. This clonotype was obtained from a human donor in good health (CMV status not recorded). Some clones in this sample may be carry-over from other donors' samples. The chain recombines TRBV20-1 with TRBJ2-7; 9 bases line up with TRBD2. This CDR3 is CGLAGARGEQYF. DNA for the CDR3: TGCGGATTAGCGGGAGCCCGGGGAGAGCAGTACTTC.